This paragraph reports one T cell receptor beta chain. V dropped 2 bases and J dropped 2; count of bases not matched to a gene: 3. The CDR3 consists of 15 residues. Germline V CDR1 and CDR2: SNHLY, FYNNEI. The table came from immunoSEQ multiplex PCR; TCRdb's copy has only in-frame clones and leaves some out. The sample comprises approximately 300,000 clones, more than 85% of which are singletons, and less than 20% rests with the top ten. This sample was taken from a study of blood T cell repertoires in COVID-19. On the study more broadly: There were acute and convalescent COVID-19 samples, and they came from the United States, Italy and Spain. From T cells, B-cell-depleted T cells, or PBMCs came the material, which was cDNA or gDNA.

Enrollees, about 18 to 100 years old, lived in 24 US areas. In assigning cohorts, the study relied on participant-reported clinical history. The sequenced sample consisted of PBMCs or T cells enriched from blood (not recorded which). This chain uses TRBV2 with TRBJ2-3, with 8 bases identical to TRBD2. The receptor's source is a woman aged 25 to 39 who had recovered from COVID-19. The CDR3 nucleotides read TGTGCCAGCAGTGAACTAGCGGGCCTCACAGATACGCAGTATTTT. It is translated as CASSELAGLTDTQYF.